This T cell receptor (beta chain) was obtained from a study of neoadjuvant anti-PD-1 for oral cavity cancer. Study summary: Most patients had three to four biweekly doses of 3 mg/kg nivolumab before resection. Non-progressing patients received a fourth nivolumab dose near day 43, then surgery on days 50-56.

TCRdb's table, derived via immunoSEQ multiplex PCR, lists solely in-frame clones and lacks some. The repertoire holds approximately 23,000 clones, with roughly 45% as singletons. This CDR3 is built from 15 residues. Germline-derived CDR1 and CDR2 are ENHRY and SYGVKD. Trimming removed 5 bases from V and 1 base from J, with 12 bases in between. Time point in this sample: after neoadjuvant nivolumab, at surgical resection. The sequencing used tumor tissue, collected after nivolumab (anti-PD-1) treatment. The chain couples TRBV10-3 to TRBJ2-1; possibly TRBD2 for D (6 bases). This TCR was recovered from a person aged 35-79 years with oral cavity squamous cell carcinoma. The DNA of the CDR3 is TGTGCCATCAGTAATTACGGGGGTTCCTACAATGAGCAGTTCTTC. It specifies CAISNYGGSYNEQFF.